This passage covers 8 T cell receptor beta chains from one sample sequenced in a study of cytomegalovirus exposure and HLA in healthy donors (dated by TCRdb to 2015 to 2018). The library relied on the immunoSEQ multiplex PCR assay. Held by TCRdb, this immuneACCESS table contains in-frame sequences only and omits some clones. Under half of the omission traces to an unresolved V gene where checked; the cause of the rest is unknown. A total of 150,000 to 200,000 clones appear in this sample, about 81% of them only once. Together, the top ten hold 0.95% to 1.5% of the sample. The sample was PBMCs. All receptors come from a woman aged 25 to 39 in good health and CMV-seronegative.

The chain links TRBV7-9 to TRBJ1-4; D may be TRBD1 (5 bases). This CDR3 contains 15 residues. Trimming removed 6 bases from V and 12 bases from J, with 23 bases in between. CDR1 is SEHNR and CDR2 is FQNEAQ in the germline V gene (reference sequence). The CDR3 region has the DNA TGTGCCAGCAGTAGTTCCCGGAGGGACCCCGGGCAACTGTTTTTT. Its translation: CASSSSRRDPGQLFF.

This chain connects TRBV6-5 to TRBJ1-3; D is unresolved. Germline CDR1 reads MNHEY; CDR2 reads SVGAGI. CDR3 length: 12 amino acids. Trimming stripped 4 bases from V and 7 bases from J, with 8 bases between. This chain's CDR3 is CASSSRLNTIYF. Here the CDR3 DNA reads TGTGCCAGCAGTTCGCGGTTGAACACCATATATTTT.

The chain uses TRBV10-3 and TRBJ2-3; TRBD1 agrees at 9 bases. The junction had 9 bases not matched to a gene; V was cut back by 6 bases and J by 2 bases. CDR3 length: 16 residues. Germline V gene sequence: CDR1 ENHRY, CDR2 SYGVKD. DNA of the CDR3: TGTGCCATCAGCACCGGGACAGGGATTACCACAGATACGCAGTATTTT. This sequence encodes CAISTGTGITTDTQYF.

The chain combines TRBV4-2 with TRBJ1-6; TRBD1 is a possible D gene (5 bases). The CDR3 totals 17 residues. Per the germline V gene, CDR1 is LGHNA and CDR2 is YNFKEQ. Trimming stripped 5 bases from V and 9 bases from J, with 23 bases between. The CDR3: CASSSLKSGGDSSPLHF. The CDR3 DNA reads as TGTGCCAGCAGCTCACTCAAATCCGGGGGGGATAGTTCACCCCTCCACTTT.

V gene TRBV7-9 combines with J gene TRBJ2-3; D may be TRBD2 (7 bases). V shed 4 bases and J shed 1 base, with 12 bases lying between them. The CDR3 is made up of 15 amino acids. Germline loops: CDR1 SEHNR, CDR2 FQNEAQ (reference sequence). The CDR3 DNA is TGTGCCAGCAGCTCTAGGGGGGGACGCACAGATACGCAGTATTTT. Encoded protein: CASSSRGGRTDTQYF.

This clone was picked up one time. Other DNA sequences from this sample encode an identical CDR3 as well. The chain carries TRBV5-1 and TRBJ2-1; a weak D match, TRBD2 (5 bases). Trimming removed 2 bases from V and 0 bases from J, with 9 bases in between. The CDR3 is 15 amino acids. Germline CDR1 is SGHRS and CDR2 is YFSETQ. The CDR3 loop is CASSLTGSSYNEQFF. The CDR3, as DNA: TGCGCCAGCAGCTTAACGGGAAGCTCCTACAATGAGCAGTTCTTC.

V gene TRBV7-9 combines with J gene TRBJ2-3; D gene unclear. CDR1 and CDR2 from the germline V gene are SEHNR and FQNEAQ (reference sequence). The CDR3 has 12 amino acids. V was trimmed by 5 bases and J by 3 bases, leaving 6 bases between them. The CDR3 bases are TGTGCCAGCAGCACCCAGACAGATACGCAGTATTTT. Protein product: CASSTQTDTQYF.

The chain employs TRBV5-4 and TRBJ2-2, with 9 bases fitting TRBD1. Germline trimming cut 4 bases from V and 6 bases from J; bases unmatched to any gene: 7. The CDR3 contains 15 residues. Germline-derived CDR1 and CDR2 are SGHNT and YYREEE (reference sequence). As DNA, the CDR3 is TGTGCCAGCAGCCCCGGGACAGGGTGGGCCGGGGAGCTGTTTTTT. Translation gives CASSPGTGWAGELFF.